This T cell receptor beta chain derives from a study of beta chain features in type 1 diabetes. About the research overall: Patients shared similar age, gender and cell yields with healthy donors. Overall study results and limits: People with Type 1 diabetes carried modestly yet significantly shorter TCRB CDR3s in all four CD4+ subsets. Cells expressing TCR highly could be over-represented by cDNA sequencing.

V gave up 2 bases and J gave up 4 bases, with 11 bases separating them. CDR1 and CDR2 from the germline V gene are GTSNPN and SVGIG (reference sequence). The CDR3 spans 13 residues. Expressed TCRB transcripts were sequenced because the isolated RNA had all been reverse transcribed beforehand. TCRdb's table, derived via immunoSEQ multiplex PCR, lists solely in-frame clones and lacks some. The data show 130,000 or so clones, with roughly 17% seen just once and 2% to 3% held by the top ten. This clone was seen many times. The antigen remains undetermined. Sequencing was carried out using central memory CD4+ T cells from blood. This receptor was taken from a man aged 18 to 35 with type 1 diabetes. The V and J genes are TRBV30 and TRBJ2-5; no clear D gene. Here the CDR3 reads CAWSRRVRETQYF. The CDR3 DNA reads TGTGCCTGGAGTCGGAGAGTCCGAGAGACCCAGTACTTC.